The T cell receptor (beta chain) under discussion was sequenced for a study of T cell responses to AZD1222 COVID-19 vaccine. Findings of the study overall: Donors were chiefly white British, with a greater number of females, and clonal diversity was perhaps underestimated.

Worth noting for this clone: Its target is not known.

TCRdb keeps only in-frame clones here, not all; method: immunoSEQ multiplex PCR. This sample has 100,000 or so clones, with less than 90% found just once. Trimming left V 5 bases short and J 0 bases short, with 9 bases between. From germline, CDR1 is SGHRS and CDR2 YFSETQ. The CDR3 has 14 amino acids. The chain carries TRBV5-1 and TRBJ2-1, with D tentatively TRBD1 or TRBD2 (6 bases each). This clonotype originated in an adult in good health. Here the sequenced sample was peripheral blood, taken on day 0 of AZD1222 vaccination. DNA of the CDR3: TGCGCCAGCAGTGGAGGGGGCTCCTACAATGAGCAGTTCTTC. As protein: CASSGGGSYNEQFF.